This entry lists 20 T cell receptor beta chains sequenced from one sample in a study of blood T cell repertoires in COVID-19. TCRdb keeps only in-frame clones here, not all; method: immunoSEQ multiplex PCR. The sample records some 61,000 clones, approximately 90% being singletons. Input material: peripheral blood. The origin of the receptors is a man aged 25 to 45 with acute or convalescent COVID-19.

The CDR3 coding sequence is TGTGCCAGCAGTTTTTCCCGAGGCTTTTATGGCTACACCTTC. Its protein is CASSFSRGFYGYTF. The chain joins TRBV14 to TRBJ1-2; D is ambiguous. CDR3 length equals 14 residues. CDR1 SGHDN and CDR2 FVKESK come from the germline V gene. V was cut by 6 bases and J by 5 bases, with 16 bases left in between.

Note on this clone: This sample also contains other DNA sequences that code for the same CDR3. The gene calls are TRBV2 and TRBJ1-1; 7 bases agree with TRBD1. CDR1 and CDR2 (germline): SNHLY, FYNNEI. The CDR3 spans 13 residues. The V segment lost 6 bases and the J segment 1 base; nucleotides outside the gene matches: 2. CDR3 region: CASRRQGNTEAFF. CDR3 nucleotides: TGTGCCAGCAGAAGACAGGGGAACACTGAAGCTTTCTTT.

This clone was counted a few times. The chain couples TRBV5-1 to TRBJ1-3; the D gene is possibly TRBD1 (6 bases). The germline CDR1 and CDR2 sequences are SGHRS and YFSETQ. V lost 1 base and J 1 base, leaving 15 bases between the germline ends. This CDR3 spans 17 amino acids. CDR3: CASSLWGGGSSGNTIYF. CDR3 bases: TGCGCCAGCAGCTTGTGGGGAGGGGGATCTTCTGGAAACACCATATATTTT.

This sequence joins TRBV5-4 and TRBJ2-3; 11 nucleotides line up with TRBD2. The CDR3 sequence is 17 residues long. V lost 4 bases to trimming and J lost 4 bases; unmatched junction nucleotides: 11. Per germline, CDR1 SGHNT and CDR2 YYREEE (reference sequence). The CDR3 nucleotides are TGTGCCAGCAGCCCGGGAGGGGCTAGCGGGAGGTCAGATACGCAGTATTTT. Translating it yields CASSPGGASGRSDTQYF.

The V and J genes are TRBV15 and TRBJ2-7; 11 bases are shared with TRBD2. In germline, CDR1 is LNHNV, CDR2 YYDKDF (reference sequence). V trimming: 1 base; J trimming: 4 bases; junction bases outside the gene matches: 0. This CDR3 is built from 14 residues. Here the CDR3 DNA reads TGTGCCACCAGCAGAGGGACTAGCGGGTACGAGCAGTACTTC. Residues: CATSRGTSGYEQYF.

The CDR3 sequence is CASSQDSGGTDTQYF. The CDR3 coding sequence is TGCGCCAGCAGCCAAGATTCGGGGGGCACAGATACGCAGTATTTT. The V call is TRBV4-3, the J call TRBJ2-3; tentatively, D is TRBD2 (6 bases). The germline V gene encodes CDR1 LGHNA and CDR2 YSLEER. This CDR3 has 15 residues. V was trimmed by 0 bases and J by 1 base, leaving 8 bases between them.

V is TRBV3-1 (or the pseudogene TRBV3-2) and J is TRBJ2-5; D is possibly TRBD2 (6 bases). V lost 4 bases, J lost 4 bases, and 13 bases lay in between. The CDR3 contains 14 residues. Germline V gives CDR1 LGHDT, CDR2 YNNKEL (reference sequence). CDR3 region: CASSRTGEGETQYF. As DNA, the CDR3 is TGTGCCAGCAGCCGGACGGGAGAGGGAGAGACCCAGTACTTC.

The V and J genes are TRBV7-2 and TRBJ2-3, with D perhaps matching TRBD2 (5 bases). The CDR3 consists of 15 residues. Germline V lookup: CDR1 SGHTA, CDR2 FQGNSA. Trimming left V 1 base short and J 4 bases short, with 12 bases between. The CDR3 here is CASSLELASPDTQYF. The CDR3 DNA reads TGTGCCAGCAGCTTAGAGCTAGCTTCCCCAGATACGCAGTATTTT. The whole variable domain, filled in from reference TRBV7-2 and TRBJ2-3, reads GAGVSQSPSNKVTEKGKDVELRCDPISGHTALYWYRQSLGQGLEFLIYFQGNSAPDKSGLPSDRFSAERTGGSVSTLTIQRTQQEDSAVYLCASSLELASPDTQYFGPGTRLTVL.

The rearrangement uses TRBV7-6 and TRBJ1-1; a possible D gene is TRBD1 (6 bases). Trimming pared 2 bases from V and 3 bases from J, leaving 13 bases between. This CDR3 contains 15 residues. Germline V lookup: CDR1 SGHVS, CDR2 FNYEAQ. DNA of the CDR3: TGTGCCAGCAGCTTACCCCCGGGGGGCTACACTGAAGCTTTCTTT. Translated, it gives CASSLPPGGYTEAFF.

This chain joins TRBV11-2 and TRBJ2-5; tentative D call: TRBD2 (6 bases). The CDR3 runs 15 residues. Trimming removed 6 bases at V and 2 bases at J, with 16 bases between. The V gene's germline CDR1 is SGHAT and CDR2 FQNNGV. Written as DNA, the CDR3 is TGTGCCAGCAGTCCACTGCCGGGACTTCAAGAGACCCAGTACTTC. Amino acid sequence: CASSPLPGLQETQYF.

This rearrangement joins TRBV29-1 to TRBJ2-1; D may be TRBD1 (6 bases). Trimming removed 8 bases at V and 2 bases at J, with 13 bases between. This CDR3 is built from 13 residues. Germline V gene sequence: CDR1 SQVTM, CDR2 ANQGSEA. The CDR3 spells CSSWTAPYNEQFF. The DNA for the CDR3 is TGCAGCTCATGGACAGCCCCCTACAATGAGCAGTTCTTC.

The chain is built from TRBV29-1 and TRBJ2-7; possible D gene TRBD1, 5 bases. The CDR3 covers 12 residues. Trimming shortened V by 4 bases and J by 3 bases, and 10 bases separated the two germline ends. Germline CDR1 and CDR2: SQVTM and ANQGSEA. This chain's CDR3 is CSVVDSLYEQYF. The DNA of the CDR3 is TGCAGCGTTGTCGACAGCCTCTACGAGCAGTACTTC.

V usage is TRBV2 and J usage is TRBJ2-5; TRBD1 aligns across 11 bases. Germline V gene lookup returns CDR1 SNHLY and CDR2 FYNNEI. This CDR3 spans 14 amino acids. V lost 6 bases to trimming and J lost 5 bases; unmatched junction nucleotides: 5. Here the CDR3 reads CASRRTGGVETQYF. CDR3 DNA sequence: TGTGCCAGCAGAAGGACAGGGGGCGTGGAGACCCAGTACTTC.

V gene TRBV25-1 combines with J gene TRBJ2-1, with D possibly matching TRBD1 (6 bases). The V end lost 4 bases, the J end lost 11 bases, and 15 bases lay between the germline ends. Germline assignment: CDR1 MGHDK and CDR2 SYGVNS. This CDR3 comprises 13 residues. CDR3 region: CASSVGPQGQQFF. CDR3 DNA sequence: TGTGCCAGCAGTGTGGGCCCCCAGGGGCAGCAGTTCTTC.

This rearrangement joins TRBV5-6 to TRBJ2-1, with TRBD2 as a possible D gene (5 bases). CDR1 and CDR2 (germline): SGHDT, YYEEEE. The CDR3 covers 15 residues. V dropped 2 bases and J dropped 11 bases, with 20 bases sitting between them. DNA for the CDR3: TGTGCCAGCAGCTTTAAAGAGCGGCCGGCCTCTAAGCAGTTCTTC. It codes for CASSFKERPASKQFF.

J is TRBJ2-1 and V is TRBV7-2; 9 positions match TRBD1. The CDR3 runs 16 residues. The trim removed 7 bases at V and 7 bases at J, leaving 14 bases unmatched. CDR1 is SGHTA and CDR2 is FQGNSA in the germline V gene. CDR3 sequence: CASTPQLRDRENEQFF. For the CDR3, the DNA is TGTGCCAGCACCCCCCAACTAAGGGACAGGGAGAATGAGCAGTTCTTC.

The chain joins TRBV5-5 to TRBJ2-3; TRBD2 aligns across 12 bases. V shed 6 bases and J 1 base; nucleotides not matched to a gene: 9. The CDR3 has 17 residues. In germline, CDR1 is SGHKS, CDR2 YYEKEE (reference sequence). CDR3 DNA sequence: TGTGCCAGCACCCGTTCTGGGACTAGCGGGCGCACAGATACGCAGTATTTT. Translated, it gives CASTRSGTSGRTDTQYF.

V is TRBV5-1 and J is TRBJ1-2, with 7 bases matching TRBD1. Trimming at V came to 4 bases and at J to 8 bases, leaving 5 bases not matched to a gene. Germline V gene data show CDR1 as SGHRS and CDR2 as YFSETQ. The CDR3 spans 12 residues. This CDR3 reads CASSGQAIGYTF. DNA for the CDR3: TGCGCCAGCAGCGGACAGGCTATCGGCTACACCTTC. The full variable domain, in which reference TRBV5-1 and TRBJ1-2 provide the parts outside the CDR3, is KAGVTQTPRYLIKTRGQQVTLSCSPISGHRSVSWYQQTPGQGLQFLFEYFSETQRNKGNFPGRFSGRQFSNSRSEMNVSTLELGDSALYLCASSGQAIGYTFGSGTRLTVV.

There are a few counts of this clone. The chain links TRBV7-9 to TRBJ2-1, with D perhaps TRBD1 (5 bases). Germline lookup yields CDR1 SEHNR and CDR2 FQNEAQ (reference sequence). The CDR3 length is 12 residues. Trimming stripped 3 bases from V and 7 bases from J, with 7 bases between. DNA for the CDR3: TGTGCCAGCAGCTTCCAGGGAAATGAGCAGTTCTTC. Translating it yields CASSFQGNEQFF.

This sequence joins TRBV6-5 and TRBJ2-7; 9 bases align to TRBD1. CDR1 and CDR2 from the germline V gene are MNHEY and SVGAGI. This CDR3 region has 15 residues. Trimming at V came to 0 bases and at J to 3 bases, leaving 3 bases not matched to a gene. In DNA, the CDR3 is TGTGCCAGCAGTTACTCTCCGGGACAGGGCTACGAGCAGTACTTC. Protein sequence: CASSYSPGQGYEQYF.